The 11 T cell receptor beta chains below were found in one sample sequenced in a study of read filtering for tumor transcriptome and immune sequencing. This library used roughly 0.4 ug RNA and molecular barcoded adaptors spanning alpha/delta and beta/gamma chains. TCRdb re-analysed the reads in MiXCR, keeping a single row per CDR3 protein. The profile shows fewer than 25,000 distinct CDR3 sequences, roughly 22% of them singletons. Sequences were obtained from a population of CD138-negative cells sorted from bone marrow. These receptor sequences come from a donor older than 35 with multiple myeloma.

Concerning this clonotype: This may arise from a read error, as a much more abundant clone is one base away. This chain connects TRBV19 to TRBJ2-6, with 9 bases aligning to TRBD1. The CDR3 loop spans 20 amino acids. Germline CDR1 and CDR2: LNHDA and SQIVND (reference sequence). CDR3 protein: CASTKTARDRGFPGANALTF. CDR3 sequence (DNA): TGTGCCAGTACGAAGACTGCGAGAGACAGGGGGTTCCCTGGGGCCAACGCCCTGACTTTC.

This clonotype was counted between two and nine times. The rearrangement links TRBV28 to TRBJ2-1, with 13 bases that match TRBD2. In germline, CDR1 is MDHEN, CDR2 SYDVKM. This CDR3 comprises 15 residues. The V gene end was trimmed by 7 bases and the J gene end by 9 bases; junction bases not matched to a gene: 9. CDR3 loop: CASTPSTSGGLEQFF. The CDR3 DNA is TGTGCCAGCACCCCATCGACTAGCGGGGGGCTTGAGCAGTTCTTC. Together with reference TRBV28 and TRBJ2-1, the CDR3 gives the full variable domain: DVKVTQSSRYLVKRTGEKVFLECVQDMDHENMFWYRQDPGLGLRLIYFSYDVKMKEKGDIPEGYSVSREKKERFSLILESASTNQTSMYLCASTPSTSGGLEQFFGPGTRLTVL.

Concerning this clonotype: Just one base apart from a much larger clone, this may be a read error. Since no conserved phenylalanine or tryptophan closes the CDR3, a read error is the likely cause. The CDR3 sequence is CSATGQGGTGELFS. CDR3 coding DNA: TGCAGTGCCACGGGACAGGGTGGCACCGGGGAGCTGTTTTCT. The gene calls are TRBV20-1 and TRBJ2-2; 9 nucleotides line up with TRBD1. Germline lookup yields CDR1 DFQATT and CDR2 SNEGSKA (reference sequence). The CDR3 sequence is 14 residues long. J was trimmed by 4 bases and V by 6 bases; bases with no gene match: 6.

Written as DNA, the CDR3 is TGCGCCAGCAGCCAAACAGGGAACAATCAGCCCCAGCATTTT. It specifies CASSQTGNNQPQHF. J is TRBJ1-5 and V is TRBV4-1; the D gene is possibly TRBD1 (6 bases). Germline V CDR1 and CDR2: MGHRA, YSYEKL. This CDR3 spans 14 amino acids. The V end lost 2 bases, the J end lost 3 bases, and 8 bases lay between the germline ends.

A word on this clonotype: Possible read error: a much larger clone is one base away. The chain couples TRBV10-3 to TRBJ2-1; D may be TRBD1 (6 bases). Germline V gene sequence: CDR1 ENHRY, CDR2 SYGVKD. This CDR3 is 16 amino acids long. The CDR3 sequence: CAINEATQGPYNEQFF. Here the CDR3 DNA reads TGTGCCATCAATGAGGCTACGCAGGGGCCCTACAATGAGCAGTTCTTC.

V and J are TRBV21-1 and TRBJ2-3; TRBD2 is the table's D call, not checked against the DNA. TRBV21-1 is reported as a pseudogene. This CDR3 spans 20 amino acids. As DNA, the CDR3 is TGTGCCAGCAGCATAGGAGGACTAGCGGGGGAGTCGTCTAGCACAGATACGCAGTATTTT. Its protein product is CASSIGGLAGESSSTDTQYF.

V usage is TRBV12-3 or TRBV12-4 and J usage is TRBJ1-1, with TRBD1 matching 10 bases. V lost 5 bases to trimming and J lost 4 bases; unmatched junction nucleotides: 10. This CDR3 has 16 amino acids. The CDR3 DNA sequence: TGTGCCAGCAGTCTGCGGGACAGGGGAGCGGTCACTGAAGCTTTCTTT. Translating it yields CASSLRDRGAVTEAFF.

Notes on this clonotype: A much larger clone differs by one base, so this may be a read error. The rearrangement uses TRBV5-1 and TRBJ2-5; TRBD1 is a possible D gene (6 bases). V was shortened by 4 bases and J by 5 bases, with 15 bases between the two germline ends. The CDR3 has 14 residues. From germline, CDR1 is SGHRS and CDR2 YFSETQ. This chain's CDR3 is CASSTNWGHETQYF. CDR3 nucleotides: TGCGCCAGCAGCACTAACTGGGGGCATGAGACCCAGTACTTC.

Many counts were recorded for this clonotype. This chain joins TRBV19 and TRBJ1-2, with D hard to call. This CDR3 spans 13 amino acids. The V gene lost 3 bases and the J gene lost 8 bases, with 13 bases spanning the gap. CDR1 is LNHDA and CDR2 is SQIVND in the germline V gene (reference sequence). The CDR3 spells CASSMRETYGYTF. The DNA of the CDR3 is TGTGCCAGTAGTATGCGGGAAACCTACGGCTACACCTTC.

The chain is built from TRBV6-5 and TRBJ2-5, with D perhaps matching TRBD1 or TRBD2 (7 bases each). The CDR3 extends over 17 amino acids. Trimming removed 2 bases from V and 3 bases from J, with 19 bases in between. Germline CDR1 reads MNHEY; CDR2 reads SVGAGI. The CDR3 loop reads CASSYIVGAGGEETQYF. In DNA form, the CDR3 reads TGTGCCAGCAGTTACATCGTCGGAGCAGGGGGGGAAGAGACCCAGTACTTC.

In this sample, this clonotype turned up many times. The genes are TRBV28 and TRBJ1-1; possibly TRBD1 for D (6 bases). V lost 1 base to trimming and J lost 3 bases, with 12 bases between them. The CDR3 totals 15 residues. Germline V gene data show CDR1 as MDHEN and CDR2 as SYDVKM. This CDR3 reads CASSLSLTGYTEAFF. In nucleotides, the CDR3 is TGTGCCAGCAGTTTATCCCTAACAGGGTACACTGAAGCTTTCTTT.